This TCR beta chain emerged from a study of T cell repertoires in cytomegalovirus infection. For the study at large: Shared public TCR beta signatures pointed to both CMV infection and a matching HLA type. Study-level points and caveats: It was HLA-C-restricted CMV-specific TCR beta clonotypes that dominated the response ex vivo. Summed public TCR beta family frequency identified CMV carriers bearing the relevant HLA.

TCRdb reprocessed the reads via MiXCR and lists one record per CDR3 protein. The repertoire includes some 700,000 distinct CDR3 sequences, roughly 36% of them detected once, and around 2.8% sits in the top ten. The CDR3 has 17 amino acids. Germline lookup yields CDR1 MDHEN and CDR2 SYDVKM. Deletions cut 6 bases from V and 0 bases from J, with 20 bases between. With regard to this clonotype: Antigen specificity is unknown.

Sequencing was carried out using PBMCs. The chain recombines TRBV28 with TRBJ1-1, with D maybe TRBD1 (6 bases). The sequence was obtained from a human donor in good health (CMV status not recorded). Some clones in this sample may be carry-over from other donors' samples. In DNA form, the CDR3 reads TGTGCCAGCAGCTCCCCGGGGGCTCCAAGTATGAACACTGAAGCTTTCTTT. Residues: CASSSPGAPSMNTEAFF.